The 17 T cell receptor beta chains below were found in one sample sequenced in a study of blood T cell repertoires in COVID-19. The protocol was immunoSEQ multiplex PCR, while the TCRdb copy is restricted to in-frame clones and leaves out a portion. The repertoire consists of about 200,000 clones, with around four fifths occurring once and the leading ten covering about 0.91%. The specimen sequenced was peripheral blood. Receptors originate from a man between 60 and 70 years old with COVID-19, enrolled during active disease.

The CDR3 is CATSDRTQGAGEAFF. The CDR3 DNA reads as TGTGCCACCAGTGATAGAACACAGGGGGCGGGTGAAGCTTTCTTT. The V and J genes are TRBV24-1 and TRBJ1-1, with 9 nucleotides matching TRBD1. The V and J ends lost 3 bases and 7 bases, in that order; junction bases with no gene match: 8. The CDR3 is 15 residues long. Germline V gene data show CDR1 as KGHDR and CDR2 as SFDVKD.

This clone was observed a few times. The V call is TRBV29-1, the J call TRBJ1-3, with D hard to call. V was trimmed by 4 bases and J by 0 bases, leaving 7 bases between them. This CDR3 spans 13 amino acids. Germline CDR1 is SQVTM and CDR2 is ANQGSEA. The CDR3 coding sequence is TGCAGCGTTGCCATCAACTCTGGAAACACCATATATTTT. Protein sequence: CSVAINSGNTIYF.

The chain recombines TRBV4-1 with TRBJ2-5; D is undetermined. The germline V and J ends were trimmed by 0 bases and 5 bases, with 4 bases remaining between them. The CDR3 covers 12 residues. Germline lookup yields CDR1 MGHRA and CDR2 YSYEKL. The CDR3 region is CASSQDRETQYF. The CDR3 DNA is TGCGCCAGCAGCCAAGATCGGGAGACCCAGTACTTC.

There are a few counts of this clone. The V call is TRBV30, the J call TRBJ1-3; D gene uncertain. The length of the CDR3 is 12 residues. V gave up 5 bases and J gave up 0 bases, with 5 bases separating them. CDR1 and CDR2 from the germline V gene are GTSNPN and SVGIG (reference sequence). The CDR3 loop is CAWSSSGNTIYF. Here the CDR3 DNA reads TGTGCCTGGTCGAGCTCTGGAAACACCATATATTTT. Together with reference TRBV30 and TRBJ1-3, the CDR3 gives the full variable domain: SQTIHQWPATLVQPVGSPLSLECTVEGTSNPNLYWYRQAAGRGLQLLFYSVGIGQISSEVPQNLSASRPQDRQFILSSKKLLLSDSGFYLCAWSSSGNTIYFGEGSWLTVV.

A word on this clone: Other DNA sequences in this specimen translate into the identical CDR3. The CDR3 sequence: CASSPPSTDTQYF. The CDR3 DNA is TGTGCCAGCTCACCTCCGAGCACAGATACGCAGTATTTT. The chain is built from TRBV18 and TRBJ2-3, with D unclear. V lost 3 bases to trimming and J lost 0 bases, with 4 bases between them. Germline CDR1 reads KGHSH; CDR2 reads LQKENI. This CDR3 is built from 13 residues.

The chain carries TRBV14 and TRBJ2-7; D unresolved. CDR1 and CDR2 (germline): SGHDN, FVKESK. V was shortened by 0 bases and J by 2 bases, with 2 bases between the two germline ends. CDR3 length: 12 amino acids. The DNA of the CDR3 is TGTGCCAGCAGCCAAGATACCTACGAGCAGTACTTC. Amino acid sequence: CASSQDTYEQYF.

The J gene is TRBJ1-3, the V gene TRBV19; TRBD1 agrees at 8 bases. CDR3 length: 15 residues. Germline lookup yields CDR1 LNHDA and CDR2 SQIVND (reference sequence). The junction had 8 bases not matched to a gene; V was cut back by 10 bases and J by 0 bases. The CDR3 loop is CATKDRATSGNTIYF. The CDR3 coding sequence is TGTGCCACTAAGGACAGGGCAACCTCTGGAAACACCATATATTTT. Together with reference TRBV19 and TRBJ1-3, the CDR3 gives the full variable domain: DGGITQSPKYLFRKEGQNVTLSCEQNLNHDAMYWYRQDPGQGLRLIYYSQIVNDFQKGDIAEGYSVSREKKESFPLTVTSAQKNPTAFYLCATKDRATSGNTIYFGEGSWLTVV.

This clone has only a few counts. This chain links TRBV10-1 with TRBJ1-1, with a tentative D call TRBD1 (6 bases). The germline V and J ends were trimmed by 10 bases and 0 bases, with 12 bases remaining between them. CDR3 length: 13 residues. CDR1 and CDR2 from the germline V gene are WNHNN and SYGVQD (reference sequence). CDR3 sequence reads: CATKDSLNTEAFF. The CDR3 region has the DNA TGCGCCACCAAGGACAGCCTGAACACTGAAGCTTTCTTT.

The chain employs TRBV5-1 and TRBJ2-3; the D gene is possibly TRBD2 (6 bases). Trimming removed 2 bases at V and 4 bases at J, with 20 bases between. CDR1 is SGHRS and CDR2 is YFSETQ in the germline V gene. CDR3 length equals 17 residues. The CDR3 sequence: CASSLAFGGASADTQYF. CDR3 DNA sequence: TGCGCCAGCAGCTTAGCGTTTGGCGGGGCTTCGGCAGATACGCAGTATTTT.

The rearrangement uses TRBV27 and TRBJ1-1; 8 bases agree with TRBD1. J gave up 4 bases and V 6 bases, and 4 bases lay outside the gene matches. Per germline, CDR1 MNHEY and CDR2 SMNVEV (reference sequence). The CDR3 is 13 residues long. The CDR3 spells CASRRGQGTEAFF. For the CDR3, the DNA is TGTGCCAGCAGGCGAGGACAGGGCACTGAAGCTTTCTTT.

The V and J genes are TRBV25-1 and TRBJ1-3; 8 bases fit TRBD1. Unmatched junction bases numbered 14, after V lost 7 bases and J lost 0 bases. In germline, CDR1 is MGHDK, CDR2 SYGVNS. The CDR3 spans 18 residues. The CDR3 sequence is CASISGTGVALSGNTIYF. The CDR3 coding sequence is TGTGCCAGCATCTCCGGGACAGGAGTGGCTCTCTCTGGAAACACCATATATTTT.

This clone was found a few times. CDR3 DNA: TGTGCCAGCAGGACCGGGACAGGGTACCATCAGCCCCAGCATTTT. Its protein is CASRTGTGYHQPQHF. The genes are TRBV28 and TRBJ1-5, with 9 nucleotides matching TRBD1. The CDR3 consists of 15 residues. The trim removed 6 bases at V and 5 bases at J, leaving 8 bases unmatched. CDR1 is MDHEN, CDR2 SYDVKM, per germline.

The J gene is TRBJ1-1, the V gene TRBV13; D is uncertain. With 1 base removed from V and 4 bases from J, the gap between germline ends came to 10 bases. The germline V gene encodes CDR1 PRHDT and CDR2 FYEKMQ (reference sequence). The CDR3 sequence is 14 residues long. This CDR3 reads CASSLDDGSTEAFF. For the CDR3, the DNA is TGTGCCAGCAGCTTAGACGATGGGAGCACTGAAGCTTTCTTT.

Only a few counts were recorded for this clone. V is TRBV6-5 and J is TRBJ2-2; 7 bases agree with TRBD1. With V trimmed by 4 bases and J by 5 bases, 4 bases remained unmatched. In germline, CDR1 is MNHEY, CDR2 SVGAGI. The CDR3 has 14 amino acids. CDR3 protein: CASSLDRVTGELFF. The CDR3 DNA sequence: TGTGCCAGCAGTTTAGACAGGGTTACCGGGGAGCTGTTTTTT.

The chain uses TRBV11-2 and TRBJ2-1, with 12 bases that match TRBD2. The CDR3 length is 16 residues. Trimming cost V 5 bases and J 4 bases; bases outside gene matches: 6. Germline assignment: CDR1 SGHAT and CDR2 FQNNGV. The chain's CDR3 is CASSIRLAGVYNEQFF. DNA for the CDR3: TGTGCCAGCAGCATCCGACTAGCGGGAGTGTACAATGAGCAGTTCTTC.

The V call is TRBV7-3, the J call TRBJ2-5, with TRBD2 matching over 10 bases. Near its end, the DNA agrees better with TRBJ2-7, so the J call may be wrong. Germline V lookup: CDR1 SGHTA, CDR2 FQGTGA. CDR3 length: 16 residues. CDR3 sequence reads: CASSLDGASGSGEQYF. The CDR3 DNA is TGTGCCAGCAGCCTTGACGGGGCTAGCGGGAGTGGCGAGCAGTACTTC.

The J gene is TRBJ1-5, the V gene TRBV2; 7 bases agree with TRBD1. The CDR3 has 13 amino acids. Germline loops: CDR1 SNHLY, CDR2 FYNNEI. V lost 5 bases and J lost 10; bases outside the gene matches: 8. Here the CDR3 DNA reads TGTGCCAGCAGTACAGGGGCAATCAGCCCCCAGCATTTT. Its protein product is CASSTGAISPQHF.